The 13 T cell receptor beta chains presented below share a single source sample, sequenced in a study of cytomegalovirus exposure and HLA in healthy donors. The PCR used 60 Vbeta and 13 Jbeta primers. The assay was immunoSEQ multiplex PCR, and TCRdb's table has in-frame clones only and misses some. The profile shows around 190,000 clones, roughly 80% of them singletons. Sequenced input: PBMCs. Source of these receptors: a female donor in good health and CMV-seronegative.

V usage is TRBV2 and J usage is TRBJ2-3, with D perhaps TRBD1 (6 bases). The CDR3 runs to 15 residues. The germline V gene has CDR1 SNHLY and CDR2 FYNNEI. V gave up 5 bases and J gave up 2 bases, with 14 bases separating them. CDR3 bases: TGTGCCAGCAGTCCATTACAGGGATACACAGATACGCAGTATTTT. Protein product: CASSPLQGYTDTQYF. Drawing the rest from reference TRBV2 and TRBJ2-3, the complete variable domain is EPEVTQTPSHQVTQMGQEVILRCVPISNHLYFYWYRQILGQKVEFLVSFYNNEISEKSEIFDDQFSVERPDGSNFTLKIRSTKLEDSAMYFCASSPLQGYTDTQYFGPGTRLTVL.

The V gene is TRBV7-8, the J gene TRBJ2-3; D is possibly TRBD2 (5 bases). The CDR3 spans 14 residues. The V and J ends lost 8 bases and 6 bases respectively, with 18 bases between them. Looked up from germline, CDR1 is SGHVS and CDR2 is FQNEAQ. DNA for the CDR3: TGTGCCAGCCTCGGCGCTAGCCGCTCGGATACGCAGTATTTT. The encoded protein is CASLGASRSDTQYF.

V gene TRBV7-8 combines with J gene TRBJ1-4; 7 nucleotides align to TRBD1. V lost 5 bases and J lost 4; bases outside the gene matches: 10. Germline CDR1 and CDR2: SGHVS and FQNEAQ. This CDR3 comprises 16 residues. CDR3 nucleotide sequence: TGTGCCAGCAGCAGGATACAGGGGTCCCGTAATGAAAAACTGTTTTTT. This codes for CASSRIQGSRNEKLFF.

The rearrangement links TRBV12-5 to TRBJ1-4; TRBD1 agrees at 10 bases. V trimming: 2 bases; J trimming: 7 bases; junction bases outside the gene matches: 10. This CDR3 has 17 residues. In germline, CDR1 is LGHNT, CDR2 FRNRAP. The CDR3 protein is CASGLRLLGTGVEKLFF. CDR3 DNA sequence: TGTGCTAGTGGTTTGAGGTTATTAGGGACAGGGGTTGAAAAACTGTTTTTT.

As for this clone: The identical CDR3 is also encoded by other nucleotide sequences in the sample. This chain joins TRBV5-1 and TRBJ2-7; possible D gene TRBD1, 6 bases. CDR3 length: 16 amino acids. Trimming shortened V by 4 bases and J by 1 base, and 18 bases separated the two germline ends. CDR1 is SGHRS and CDR2 is YFSETQ in the germline V gene. The CDR3 bases are TGCGCCAGCAGCCTACGTGGACAGATCCTATCCTACGAGCAGTACTTC. Protein: CASSLRGQILSYEQYF.

This clone showed up just a few times. One end of the junction does not line up with germline, which may come from a read error. V and J are TRBV9 and TRBJ2-1, with 9 bases identical to TRBD2. The CDR3 is 16 amino acids. Germline V lookup: CDR1 SGDLS, CDR2 YYNGEE. This chain's CDR3 is CACSVVGTSPYNEQFF. The DNA of the CDR3 is TGTGCCTGCAGCGTAGTCGGGACTAGCCCCTACAATGAGCAGTTCTTC.

This sequence joins TRBV2 and TRBJ2-3; D might be TRBD1 (6 bases). Trimming left V 6 bases short and J 5 bases short, with 15 bases between. The CDR3 sequence is 14 residues long. From germline, CDR1 is SNHLY and CDR2 FYNNEI. Here the CDR3 reads CASRWDTGGDTQYF. CDR3 bases: TGTGCCAGCAGGTGGGACACAGGAGGAGATACGCAGTATTTT.

The J gene is TRBJ1-1, the V gene TRBV18; 11 bases match TRBD1. V lost 6 bases to trimming and J lost 3 bases; unmatched junction nucleotides: 9. Germline assignment: CDR1 KGHSH and CDR2 LQKENI. CDR3 length equals 16 residues. Written as DNA, the CDR3 is TGTGCCAGCTCGGCCGGGACAGGGGGTCTGTACACTGAAGCTTTCTTT. It codes for CASSAGTGGLYTEAFF.

The V call is TRBV9, the J call TRBJ2-5, with 10 positions matching TRBD2. Germline V lookup: CDR1 SGDLS, CDR2 YYNGEE. The length of the CDR3 is 15 residues. With V trimmed by 4 bases and J by 1 base, 4 bases remained unmatched. The CDR3 region is CASSPSGGFQETQYF. DNA of the CDR3: TGTGCCAGCAGCCCTAGCGGGGGCTTCCAAGAGACCCAGTACTTC.

This clone was observed once. The chain combines TRBV9 with TRBJ2-2; tentative D call: TRBD2 (7 bases). Germline V gives CDR1 SGDLS, CDR2 YYNGEE. The CDR3 contains 16 residues. V lost 1 base and J lost 4, with 14 bases in between. The CDR3 coding sequence is TGTGCCAGCAGCGTACGTGGGGGGGGCTCCACCGGGGAGCTGTTTTTT. Translated: CASSVRGGGSTGELFF.

The rearrangement links TRBV5-1 to TRBJ2-5; tentative D call: TRBD1 (6 bases). CDR1 is SGHRS and CDR2 is YFSETQ in the germline V gene. The CDR3 runs 15 residues. Trimming left V 0 bases short and J 3 bases short, with 12 bases between. The CDR3 nucleotides are TGCGCCAGCAGCTTGGCCGGGACACCCGAAGAGACCCAGTACTTC. Translating gives CASSLAGTPEETQYF.

The rearrangement joins TRBV7-8 to TRBJ2-1; maybe TRBD2 (6 bases). Germline CDR1 is SGHVS and CDR2 is FQNEAQ. The germline V and J ends were trimmed by 1 base and 3 bases, with 13 bases remaining between them. The CDR3 is made up of 16 amino acids. The CDR3 nucleotides read TGTGCCAGCAGCTTAGGGCCGGGACTTGACTACAATGAGCAGTTCTTC. This gives the protein CASSLGPGLDYNEQFF.

The chain uses TRBV10-3 and TRBJ2-2; the match to TRBD1 covers 7 bases. Germline lookup yields CDR1 ENHRY and CDR2 SYGVKD. This CDR3 is built from 14 residues. Germline trimming cut 7 bases from V and 6 bases from J; bases unmatched to any gene: 8. CDR3 nucleotides: TGTGCCATCAAGAGACAGGGTATAGCCGGGGAGCTGTTTTTT. This sequence encodes CAIKRQGIAGELFF.